The rows below give T cell receptor beta chains drawn from one sample of a study of CD8 T cells in ankylosing spondylitis. Using its own MiXCR run on the 5' RACE reads, TCRdb lists one record per CDR3 protein. The table lists 240,000 or so distinct CDR3 sequences, about 10% of them singletons. Sequencing was carried out using blood, either unsorted or a sorted T cell fraction (not recorded which). The receptors were sampled from a male donor with ankylosing spondylitis or in good health (not recorded which). Both conserved end residues are part of each CDR3. Fields, in order: CDR3 protein, CDR3 DNA, J gene, D gene, V gene, clone size. The D gene is left open where the match is weak. The size field is filled for only some rows; it gives once, few, many or a size class.

CDR3 protein: CASSLSATEGYNEQFF; CDR3 DNA: TGTGCCAGCAGTTTAAGCGCGACGGAGGGTTACAATGAGCAGTTCTTC; J gene: TRBJ2-1; D gene: NA; V gene: TRBV12-3/TRBV12-4; clone size: many
CDR3 protein: CASSSGLIYEQYF; CDR3 DNA: TGTGCCAGCAGTAGCGGGTTAATCTACGAGCAGTACTTC; J gene: TRBJ2-7; D gene: NA; V gene: TRBV2; clone size: NA
CDR3 protein: CASSLFGVHHSYEQYF; CDR3 DNA: TGTGCCAGCAGCCTATTCGGAGTCCACCACTCCTACGAGCAGTACTTC; J gene: TRBJ2-7; D gene: NA; V gene: TRBV6-1; clone size: many
CDR3 protein: CASGPGLLCGEAFF; CDR3 DNA: TGTGCCAGCGGCCCTGGGCTCCTATGCGGTGAAGCTTTCTTT; J gene: TRBJ1-1; D gene: NA; V gene: TRBV7-9; clone size: NA
CDR3 protein: CASSGTSPSYEQYF; CDR3 DNA: TGCGCCAGCAGCGGGACTAGCCCTTCCTACGAGCAGTACTTC; J gene: TRBJ2-7; D gene: TRBD2; V gene: TRBV5-1; clone size: many
CDR3 protein: CASSRVYDQPQHF; CDR3 DNA: TGTGCCAGCAGCCGGGTTTACGATCAGCCCCAGCATTTT; J gene: TRBJ1-5; D gene: NA; V gene: TRBV6-6; clone size: many
CDR3 protein: CASSLGTSGSVYTQYF; CDR3 DNA: TGTGCCAGCAGTTTAGGGACTAGCGGGAGTGTCTATACGCAGTATTTT; J gene: TRBJ2-3; D gene: TRBD2; V gene: TRBV12-3/TRBV12-4; clone size: few
CDR3 protein: CASSQRRVGGEQFF; CDR3 DNA: TGTGCCAGCAGCCAGAGGAGGGTAGGGGGTGAGCAGTTCTTC; J gene: TRBJ2-1; D gene: NA; V gene: TRBV7-8; clone size: NA
CDR3 protein: CASSLAIVQGIEAFF; CDR3 DNA: TGTGCCAGCAGCTTGGCCATCGTGCAGGGCATTGAAGCTTTCTTT; J gene: TRBJ1-1; D gene: NA; V gene: TRBV5-4; clone size: NA
CDR3 protein: CASRIGGGTEAFF; CDR3 DNA: TGTGCCAGCAGGATCGGGGGGGGGACTGAAGCTTTCTTT; J gene: TRBJ1-1; D gene: NA; V gene: TRBV12-3/TRBV12-4; clone size: many
CDR3 protein: CASSFHNLTGFHEQYF; CDR3 DNA: TGTGCCAGCAGTTTCCACAACCTAACAGGGTTCCACGAGCAGTACTTC; J gene: TRBJ2-7; D gene: NA; V gene: TRBV27; clone size: NA
CDR3 protein: CASSLDGQTGTYEQYF; CDR3 DNA: TGTGCCAGCAGCTTAGATGGACAGACTGGAACCTACGAGCAGTACTTC; J gene: TRBJ2-7; D gene: NA; V gene: TRBV7-9; clone size: NA
CDR3 protein: CASRVTGELFF; CDR3 DNA: TGTGCCAGCAGAGTCACCGGGGAGCTGTTTTTT; J gene: TRBJ2-2; D gene: NA; V gene: TRBV12-3/TRBV12-4; clone size: many
CDR3 protein: CSARAGTDTQYF; CDR3 DNA: TGCAGTGCTAGAGCGGGGACAGATACGCAGTATTTT; J gene: TRBJ2-3; D gene: NA; V gene: TRBV20-1; clone size: many
CDR3 protein: CSASGNGDYGYTF; CDR3 DNA: TGCAGTGCTTCCGGAAATGGGGACTATGGCTACACCTTC; J gene: TRBJ1-2; D gene: NA; V gene: TRBV20-1; clone size: few